The subject of this entry is one TCR beta chain. The target antigen is unknown. This record belongs to a study of cytomegalovirus exposure and HLA in healthy donors. Looked up from germline, CDR1 is WNHNN and CDR2 is SYGVQD (reference sequence). The CDR3 spans 15 residues. After removal of 4 bases from V and 6 bases from J, the junction contained 7 bases not matched to a gene. General study points: Through in vitro validation, three CMV-associated chains were shown to be specific for CMV antigens. A later analysis linked more than 15,000 TCR beta sequences to HLA alleles at 0.05 false discovery rate. CMV serostatus alone was available as immune exposure information.

PCR amplification relied on 60 Vbeta primers (plus 13 Jbeta primers). Method: immunoSEQ multiplex PCR; TCRdb's copy keeps in-frame clones and lacks some. The table shows some 170,000 clones, with 77% occurring only once. Sequenced sample: PBMCs. The rearrangement joins TRBV10-1 to TRBJ2-2; 8 bases fit TRBD1. This receptor was taken from a woman aged 25 to 45 in good health and CMV-seronegative. CDR3 DNA: TGCGCCAGCAGTGGGAATACAGGGGGATCCGGGGAGCTGTTTTTT. Translating gives CASSGNTGGSGELFF.